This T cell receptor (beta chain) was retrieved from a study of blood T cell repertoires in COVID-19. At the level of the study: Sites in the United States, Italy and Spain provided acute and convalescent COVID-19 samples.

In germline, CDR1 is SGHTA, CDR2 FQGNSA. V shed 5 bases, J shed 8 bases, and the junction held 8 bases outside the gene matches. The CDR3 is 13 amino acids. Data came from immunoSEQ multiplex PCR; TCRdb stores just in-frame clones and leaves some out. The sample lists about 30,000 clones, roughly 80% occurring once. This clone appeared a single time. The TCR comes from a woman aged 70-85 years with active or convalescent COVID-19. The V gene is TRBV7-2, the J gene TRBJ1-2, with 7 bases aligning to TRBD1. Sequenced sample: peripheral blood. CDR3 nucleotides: TGTGCCAGCAGCAAGGGGACAGCCCTGGGCTACACCTTC. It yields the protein CASSKGTALGYTF.